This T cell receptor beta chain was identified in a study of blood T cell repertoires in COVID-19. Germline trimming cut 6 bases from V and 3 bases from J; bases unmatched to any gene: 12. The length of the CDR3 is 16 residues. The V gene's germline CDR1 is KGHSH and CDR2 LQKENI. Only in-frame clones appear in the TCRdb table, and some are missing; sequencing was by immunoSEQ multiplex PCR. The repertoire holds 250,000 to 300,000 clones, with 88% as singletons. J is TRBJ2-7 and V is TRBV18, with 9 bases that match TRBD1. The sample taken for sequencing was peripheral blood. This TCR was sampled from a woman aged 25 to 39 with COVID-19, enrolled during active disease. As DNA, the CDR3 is TGTGCCAGCTCGCAACTATCCGGGACAGGGATCTACGAGCAGTACTTC. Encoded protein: CASSQLSGTGIYEQYF.